This T cell receptor (beta chain) was identified during a study of OX40 agonist ivuxolimab in advanced cancers. Study-wide context: Participants, 75% to 85% male, averaged roughly 60 years of age, ranging from roughly 23 to 80.

Concerning this clone: The target antigen is unknown.

Findings and limits, study-wide: Among the nonresponders, some also had low normalized T-cell clonal expansion.

Germline V gene sequence: CDR1 SGHTA, CDR2 FQGNSA. The CDR3 extends over 15 amino acids. V was shortened by 2 bases and J by 3 bases, with 14 bases between the two germline ends. Using immunoSEQ multiplex PCR, the repertoire was profiled, and TCRdb retains in-frame clones only, with some absent. The sample carries approximately 88,000 clones, 88% recorded once. The source is an adult with an advanced solid tumor such as melanoma, head and neck, liver or kidney cancer. The chain links TRBV7-2 to TRBJ2-7; no firm D call. Sequencing was performed on CD4+ or CD8+ T cells sorted from blood, taken in a trial of the OX40 agonist ivuxolimab. The DNA of the CDR3 is TGTGCCAGCAGCTTACGGAGTTACGGATTCTACGAGCAGTACTTC. Translated: CASSLRSYGFYEQYF.